Below are 4 T cell receptor beta chains sequenced from a single sample in a study of graft-versus-host responses after intestinal transplantation. The data were produced by immunoSEQ multiplex PCR, yet TCRdb's version contains in-frame clones alone and is incomplete. Of roughly 80,000 clones listed, around 92% were seen once; the top ten hold over 0.55%. Sequenced here: PBMCs, sampled 98 days after intestinal transplantation. Source of these receptors: a human patient who received an intestinal transplant, so some T cells may come from the graft donor.

The CDR3 reads CAISDSSGGRTFYEQYF. The CDR3 region has the DNA TGTGCCATCAGTGACTCCTCAGGGGGGCGGACTTTCTACGAGCAGTACTTC. The chain has TRBV10-3 and TRBJ2-7; tentatively, D is TRBD1 (7 bases). This CDR3 has 17 amino acids. Germline CDR1 and CDR2: ENHRY and SYGVKD. The V gene lost 3 bases and the J gene lost 3 bases, with 21 bases spanning the gap.

This chain joins TRBV6-5 and TRBJ2-7, with 7 bases matching TRBD1. The V gene end was trimmed by 2 bases and the J gene end by 3 bases; junction bases not matched to a gene: 7. Per germline, CDR1 MNHEY and CDR2 SVGAGI. The CDR3 runs 15 residues. The CDR3 DNA reads TGTGCCAGCAGTTACGGACGAGACAGGGTCTACGAGCAGTACTTC. It encodes CASSYGRDRVYEQYF.

This clone was counted only a few times. The V gene is TRBV6-1, the J gene TRBJ1-6; the D is unclear. Germline CDR1 MNHNS, CDR2 SASEGT. This CDR3 is 15 amino acids long. V lost 2 bases and J 5 bases, leaving 10 bases between the germline ends. Here the CDR3 reads CASSEFGENNSPLHF. CDR3 nucleotide sequence: TGTGCCAGCAGTGAATTCGGGGAAAATAATTCACCCCTCCACTTT.

The genes are TRBV19 and TRBJ2-7; 8 positions agree with TRBD1. The germline V gene has CDR1 LNHDA and CDR2 SQIVND (reference sequence). V gave up 5 bases and J gave up 3 bases; unmatched junction bases: 9. There are 15 residues in the CDR3. The CDR3, as DNA: TGTGCCAGTAGTTTATCGACAGGGGCCCTCTACGAGCAGTACTTC. It is translated as CASSLSTGALYEQYF.